The clone carrying this T cell receptor (beta chain) was found a few times. The record originates from a study of regulatory T cells in long-lasting Graves disease. With 7 bases removed from V and 0 bases from J, the gap between germline ends came to 18 bases. The CDR3 length is 16 residues. CDR1 is MNHNS, CDR2 SASEGT, per germline. Regarding time point: newly diagnosed GD, antithyroid drugs for less than 3 months. Generation of the TCR library employed RNA extracted from PBMCs. The patients included were those that came from an endocrinology department in Xi'an, China. For TCR beta, libraries came from iRepertoire HTBI primers and Arm-PCR of CDR3 regions. MiXCR, run by TCRdb on the multiplex PCR reads, gives a single entry per CDR3 protein. There are approximately 540,000 distinct CDR3 sequences in the sample; about 12% occur only once, and 7.5% to 9% lies in the top ten. These same data were also listed under a study on T cells in Graves' hyperthyroidism and ophthalmopathy. That study adds: An absence of ophthalmopathy progression within 18 months meant stable Graves' hyperthyroidism. Recently diagnosed hyperthyroidism of less than 2 months' duration affected patients aged 18 to 65. During a first-round RT-PCR of the TCR CDR3, the HTBI primer set was used.

The sample consisted of peripheral blood mononuclear cells (PBMCs), taken at new diagnosis, from a patient treated with antithyroid drugs. The chain combines TRBV6-1 with TRBJ1-2; D ambiguous. This sequence was found in a woman in her twenties or thirties with Graves disease. The CDR3 region is CASTRSEAISNYGYTF. The CDR3 DNA is TGTGCCAGCACCAGAAGTGAGGCAATTTCTAACTATGGCTACACCTTC.